Below are 18 T cell receptor beta chains sequenced from a single sample in a study of blood T cell repertoires in COVID-19. Here immunoSEQ multiplex PCR was the method, and the copy in TCRdb shows in-frame clones only, minus some. The data hold more than 250,000 clones, with just under 90% observed a single time. Sequencing used peripheral blood. The receptors originated from a woman aged 45 to 65 with COVID-19, enrolled during active disease.

The rearrangement joins TRBV27 to TRBJ2-3; TRBD1 agrees at 9 bases. The germline gives CDR1 MNHEY, CDR2 SMNVEV (reference sequence). The CDR3 totals 15 residues. J gave up 4 bases and V 2 bases, and 4 bases lay outside the gene matches. CDR3 sequence: CASSLAGQGPDTQYF. DNA of the CDR3: TGTGCCAGCAGTTTAGCGGGACAGGGCCCAGATACGCAGTATTTT.

The rearrangement uses TRBV7-3 and TRBJ2-7; 9 positions agree with TRBD2. The CDR3 sequence is 15 residues long. Trimming at V came to 1 base and at J to 7 bases, leaving 8 bases not matched to a gene. Germline V lookup: CDR1 SGHTA, CDR2 FQGTGA. The CDR3 sequence: CASSLKAGGPGEQYF. The CDR3 DNA reads as TGTGCCAGCAGCTTAAAGGCGGGAGGGCCTGGTGAGCAGTACTTC.

This chain joins TRBV10-2 and TRBJ2-4; 8 nucleotides agree with TRBD1. Per the germline V gene, CDR1 is WSHSY and CDR2 is SAAADI. CDR3 length equals 18 residues. V gave up 3 bases and J gave up 6 bases; unmatched junction bases: 16. CDR3 amino acids: CASSEATGALGAANIQYF. CDR3 nucleotide sequence: TGCGCCAGCAGTGAAGCGACAGGGGCCTTGGGAGCGGCAAACATTCAGTACTTC.

The chain combines TRBV5-6 with TRBJ2-7; perhaps TRBD1 as D (6 bases). CDR1 is SGHDT, CDR2 YYEEEE, per germline. V shed 2 bases and J shed 0 bases, with 9 bases lying between them. The CDR3 runs to 14 residues. This CDR3 reads CASSFQGPSYEQYF. The DNA for the CDR3 is TGTGCCAGCAGCTTTCAGGGGCCCTCCTACGAGCAGTACTTC.

This clone has just a few counts. This chain joins TRBV5-1 and TRBJ2-1; 14 bases align to TRBD2. From germline, CDR1 is SGHRS and CDR2 YFSETQ. V shed 4 bases, J shed 6 bases, and the junction held 3 bases outside the gene matches. The CDR3 is 15 amino acids. CDR3 in DNA: TGCGCCAGCAGCCCGGGACTAGCGGGAGTCAATGAGCAGTTCTTC. It encodes CASSPGLAGVNEQFF.

CDR3: CASSLARGYEQYF. The CDR3, as DNA: TGTGCCAGCAGTTTAGCCCGGGGCTACGAGCAGTACTTC. The rearrangement links TRBV12-3 or TRBV12-4 to TRBJ2-7; D is perhaps TRBD2 (5 bases). Trimming pared 0 bases from V and 3 bases from J, leaving 6 bases between. CDR3 size: 13 residues.

This chain uses TRBV19 with TRBJ2-2; D gene unclear. This CDR3 region has 15 residues. Germline V gives CDR1 LNHDA, CDR2 SQIVND (reference sequence). V lost 7 bases and J 3 bases, leaving 15 bases between the germline ends. The CDR3 reads CASKILGKDTGELFF. The CDR3 nucleotides read TGTGCCAGTAAGATTCTAGGCAAGGACACCGGGGAGCTGTTTTTT.

The rearrangement joins TRBV5-1 to TRBJ2-7; TRBD1 matches 8 bases. The germline CDR1 and CDR2 sequences are SGHRS and YFSETQ. CDR3 length: 15 amino acids. After removal of 4 bases from V and 3 bases from J, the junction contained 9 bases not matched to a gene. The chain's CDR3 is CASSPRADRGYEQYF. DNA for the CDR3: TGCGCCAGCAGCCCGCGGGCCGACAGGGGCTACGAGCAGTACTTC.

The chain couples TRBV5-1 to TRBJ2-7; D possibly corresponds to TRBD1 (5 bases). This CDR3 is built from 14 residues. Germline-derived CDR1 and CDR2 are SGHRS and YFSETQ. Trimming cost V 0 bases and J 2 bases, with 9 bases left between them. CDR3 sequence (DNA): TGCGCCAGCAGCTTGGAAGACAGACCCTACGAGCAGTACTTC. Amino acids: CASSLEDRPYEQYF.

This clone was observed a handful of times. This chain connects TRBV30 to TRBJ2-7; maybe TRBD1 (6 bases). Germline-derived CDR1 and CDR2 are GTSNPN and SVGIG (reference sequence). Trimming took 0 bases from V and 0 from J, leaving 9 bases between them. CDR3 length: 14 residues. The DNA for the CDR3 is TGTGCCTGGAGTGTAGGGACATTCTCCTACGAGCAGTACTTC. It is translated as CAWSVGTFSYEQYF.

V gene TRBV5-5 combines with J gene TRBJ1-6; 7 bases match TRBD1. CDR3 length: 19 residues. The J segment lost 4 bases and the V segment lost 1 base, leaving 14 bases of the junction unmatched. Germline assignment: CDR1 SGHKS and CDR2 YYEKEE (reference sequence). The CDR3 reads CASSLTYTGATGYNSPLHF. CDR3 sequence (DNA): TGTGCCAGCAGCTTGACCTACACAGGGGCGACGGGGTATAATTCACCCCTCCACTTT.

The CDR3 loop reads CASRRETGLAEAFF. The CDR3 nucleotides are TGTGCCAGCAGACGCGAGACAGGATTGGCTGAAGCTTTCTTT. This chain connects TRBV6-5 to TRBJ1-1; maybe TRBD1 (6 bases). Trimming pared 6 bases from V and 6 bases from J, leaving 17 bases between. Germline V gene lookup returns CDR1 MNHEY and CDR2 SVGAGI. There are 14 residues in the CDR3.

The chain recombines TRBV6-2 or TRBV6-3 with TRBJ2-1, with 9 bases that match TRBD2. The CDR3 has 14 amino acids. V shed 5 bases and J 7 bases; nucleotides not matched to a gene: 6. The germline V gene has CDR1 MNHEY and CDR2 SVGEGT. CDR3 protein: CASSTGLAVNEQFF. As DNA, the CDR3 is TGTGCCAGCAGTACGGGACTAGCCGTGAATGAGCAGTTCTTC.

The chain recombines TRBV30 with TRBJ2-1; 9 positions match TRBD2. V trimming: 2 bases; J trimming: 7 bases; junction bases outside the gene matches: 6. The CDR3 covers 14 residues. Germline CDR1 is GTSNPN and CDR2 is SVGIG (reference sequence). The CDR3 sequence is CAWSRTSGQNEQFF. The CDR3 DNA follows: TGTGCCTGGAGTAGAACTAGCGGGCAAAATGAGCAGTTCTTC.

The chain combines TRBV10-2 with TRBJ1-1; TRBD1 might be the D (5 bases). In germline, CDR1 is WSHSY, CDR2 SAAADI. V lost 8 bases and J lost 2, with 21 bases in between. This CDR3 is 16 amino acids long. CDR3 bases: TGCGCCAGCTATGGCGCGGGGACGACTGATAACACTGAAGCTTTCTTT. Its translation is CASYGAGTTDNTEAFF.

This clone has only a few counts. The chain has TRBV6-6 and TRBJ1-2; unclear D gene. This CDR3 has 12 residues. CDR1 and CDR2 from the germline V gene are MNHNY and SVGAGI (reference sequence). V was trimmed by 1 base and J by 8 bases, leaving 8 bases between them. The CDR3 is CASSYFPVGYTF. CDR3 bases: TGTGCCAGCAGTTACTTTCCCGTGGGCTACACCTTC.

This sequence joins TRBV9 and TRBJ2-1; D ambiguous. Germline V lookup: CDR1 SGDLS, CDR2 YYNGEE. V lost 0 bases to trimming and J lost 3 bases, with 7 bases between them. This CDR3 region has 14 residues. The CDR3 spells CASSVGQVYNEQFF. CDR3 coding DNA: TGTGCCAGCAGCGTAGGTCAGGTCTACAATGAGCAGTTCTTC.

The J gene is TRBJ2-1, the V gene TRBV5-1, with 8 bases aligning to TRBD2. Germline trimming cut 3 bases from V and 0 bases from J; bases unmatched to any gene: 2. The CDR3 spans 15 residues. Germline CDR1 is SGHRS and CDR2 is YFSETQ. CDR3 DNA: TGCGCCAGCAGCTCAACTAGCGGCTCCTACAATGAGCAGTTCTTC. As protein: CASSSTSGSYNEQFF.